This T cell receptor beta chain was sequenced during a study of early T cells in non-severe SARS-CoV-2 infection. Study at large: Whole-blood bulk RNA, unsorted, was sequenced, and chains were unpaired.

V lost 6 bases, J lost 4 bases, and 12 bases lay in between. The CDR3 has 13 amino acids. The germline gives CDR1 MNHNS, CDR2 SASEGT. Unique molecular identifiers were affixed to single, distinct cDNA molecules. TCRdb reprocessed the 5' RACE reads with MiXCR, giving one entry per CDR3 protein. Of around 81,000 distinct CDR3 sequences in the sample, roughly 13% were seen once. Broader study findings: Anti-spike CD8 specificities were favored by VDJdb matching, whose results missed private and CD4 specificities.

In regard to this clonotype: Its matching antigen is unknown.

This TCR was sampled from an adult who was a healthcare worker with PCR-confirmed SARS-CoV-2 infection or an uninfected control (not recorded which). V usage is TRBV6-1 and J usage is TRBJ1-1; D perhaps matches TRBD1 (6 bases). The sequenced sample consisted of whole blood. The DNA for the CDR3 is TGTGCCAGCAGCTACACCAGGGGCACTGAAGCTTTCTTT. Residues: CASSYTRGTEAFF.